The rows below give T cell receptor beta chains drawn from one sample of a study of blood T cell repertoires in COVID-19. Assay used: immunoSEQ multiplex PCR; TCRdb lists only in-frame clones, some missing. The sample yields about 270,000 clones, 65% to 90% seen once. The source material was peripheral blood. The receptors were sampled from a human donor in a cohort sampled during active COVID-19. Both conserved end residues are part of each CDR3. D genes are given only for firm matches. Clone size is given for some rows only: seen once, a few or many times, or a class if the clone is expanded.

size,D,J,V,DNA,CDR3
.,.,TRBJ2-6,TRBV5-1,TGCGCCAGCAGCTTGGCCGGTCAGACTCTACGTCTGGGGGCCAACGTCCTGACTTTC,CASSLAGQTLRLGANVLTF
.,.,TRBJ1-6,TRBV7-9,TGTGCCAGCAGCTTAGCCTTACAGGGATTCAATTCACCCCTCCACTTT,CASSLALQGFNSPLHF
.,TRBD1,TRBJ1-4,TRBV24-1,TGTGCCACCAGTGACCCAGGACAGGCTGAAAAACTGTTTTTT,CATSDPGQAEKLFF
few,.,TRBJ2-2,TRBV5-4,TGTGCCAGCAGCTTGCAGGGTGGGGCCGGGGAGCTGTTTTTT,CASSLQGGAGELFF
.,TRBD2,TRBJ2-3,TRBV4-1,TGCGCCAGCAGCCAAGTCGGACTAGCGGGAGGGCGAGATACGCAGTATTTT,CASSQVGLAGGRDTQYF
.,.,TRBJ2-3,TRBV5-6,TGTGCCAGCAGCTTTCCAGGTAGTGATACGCAGTATTTT,CASSFPGSDTQYF
.,TRBD1,TRBJ1-4,TRBV5-1,TGCGCCAGCAGCTCGGGACAGGGGCTGACTAATGAAAAACTGTTTTTT,CASSSGQGLTNEKLFF
.,TRBD1,TRBJ1-5,TRBV5-6,TGTGCCAGCAGCTGGTCAGGGACAGGGGGTCAGCCCCAGCATTTT,CASSWSGTGGQPQHF
.,.,TRBJ1-3,TRBV18,TGTGCCAGCTCACCCCAGGGGACATGGTCGCCGGACACCATATATTTT,CASSPQGTWSPDTIYF
.,TRBD2,TRBJ2-3,TRBV5-4,TGTGCCAGCAGGCGTGGACAATTAGCGGGAGGGGCAGATACGCAGTATTTT,CASRRGQLAGGADTQYF
once,.,TRBJ1-2,TRBV7-2,TGTGCCAGCAGCTTAGACAGAATTCATGGCTACACCTTC,CASSLDRIHGYTF
.,TRBD2,TRBJ2-2,TRBV12-5,TGTGCTAGTGGAATAGCGGGAGCCACCGGGGAGCTGTTTTTT,CASGIAGATGELFF
.,TRBD1,TRBJ2-1,TRBV19,TGTGCCAGTACGGAACCGGGACAGGGAGTGGAATTGCAGTTCTTC,CASTEPGQGVELQFF
.,TRBD1,TRBJ1-1,TRBV27,TGTGCCAGCAGTTCTCTATCCGCAACAGGGGGCACTGAAGCTTTCTTT,CASSSLSATGGTEAFF
.,TRBD1,TRBJ1-1,TRBV5-1,TGCGCCAGCAGCTGGGAACGGGACAGTAAAACTTTCTTT,CASSWERDSKTFF
.,.,TRBJ2-5,TRBV9,TGTGCCAGCAGCGTAGAGTACACAGGAGAGACCCAGTACTTC,CASSVEYTGETQYF
few,.,TRBJ1-3,TRBV19,TGTGCCAGTAGTGCCAGAGGCAGCGATGGAAACACCATATATTTT,CASSARGSDGNTIYF
.,.,TRBJ2-1,TRBV2,TGTGCCAGCAGGGAGGGCCCATACTCCTACAATGAGCAGTTCTTC,CASREGPYSYNEQFF
.,.,TRBJ2-7,TRBV2,TGTGCCAGCGAACAGCTATCCTACGAGCAGTACTTC,CASEQLSYEQYF
.,TRBD2,TRBJ2-2,TRBV6-5,TGTGCCAGCAGTACTAGCGGGAGTGGAACCGGGGAGCTGTTTTTT,CASSTSGSGTGELFF
.,.,TRBJ1-3,TRBV18,TGTGCCAGCTCACCGTCAGGGGCCCGGGCGGGAAACACCATATATTTT,CASSPSGARAGNTIYF
.,TRBD2,TRBJ2-7,TRBV12-5,TGTGCTAGTGCCCTGGGACTAGCGGGGCGCGAGCAGTACTTC,CASALGLAGREQYF
.,.,TRBJ1-1,TRBV6-2/TRBV6-3,TGTGCCAGCAGGTACCGGGACAAGGAAAAGAGGGGCACTGAAGCTTTCTTT,CASRYRDKEKRGTEAFF
.,TRBD1,TRBJ2-3,TRBV5-1,TGCGCCAGCAGCCCTCGGACAGGGCCAGATACGCAGTATTTT,CASSPRTGPDTQYF
.,.,TRBJ1-5,TRBV6-6,TGTGCCAGCAGTCCCTGGAGAAATAGCAATCAGCCCCAGCATTTT,CASSPWRNSNQPQHF
.,.,TRBJ1-1,TRBV4-1,TGCGCCAGCAGCCAGTCCCTTTTGAACACTGAAGCTTTCTTT,CASSQSLLNTEAFF
once,TRBD1,TRBJ1-2,TRBV19,TGTGCCAGTAGTATTGTCGACAGGGGGCCTGAAGGCTACACCTTC,CASSIVDRGPEGYTF
once,.,TRBJ1-3,TRBV6-5,TGTGCCAGCAGTATGGAAAGGGGGAATAGAAACACCATATATTTT,CASSMERGNRNTIYF
.,TRBD1,TRBJ2-7,TRBV28,TGTGCCAGCAGCTCCACAGGGGGGACAGGGGGCTTGTACGAGCAGTACTTC,CASSSTGGTGGLYEQYF
.,.,TRBJ1-2,TRBV28,TGTGCCAGCAGCACTATACAGGGCCGGGGTGGCTACACCTTC,CASSTIQGRGGYTF
.,.,TRBJ1-5,TRBV5-6,TGTGCCAGCTCTAAGCGGGGTTTGGGCAATCAGCCCCAGCATTTT,CASSKRGLGNQPQHF
.,.,TRBJ1-6,TRBV12-2,TGTGCAAGTCGCTTTCTACCTAGCTCCTATAATTCACCCCTCCACTTT,CASRFLPSSYNSPLHF
once,.,TRBJ1-6,TRBV15,TGTGCCACCAGCAGAGCTTTGAATTCACCCCTCCACTTT,CATSRALNSPLHF
.,.,TRBJ2-1,TRBV7-2,TGTGCCAGCAGCTTATGGGGGAGCGGGTCCTACAATGAGCAGTTCTTC,CASSLWGSGSYNEQFF
.,.,TRBJ1-2,TRBV28,TGTGCCAGCAGTATCCCACAGGGAAGCTACACCTTC,CASSIPQGSYTF
.,TRBD2,TRBJ2-1,TRBV27,TGTGCCAGCAGTTTCGTCGGGAGGACCAATGAGCAGTTCTTC,CASSFVGRTNEQFF